A single sample is the source of the 3 T cell receptor beta chains below, sequenced in a study of neoadjuvant anti-PD-1 for oral cavity cancer. Time point of the sample: after neoadjuvant nivolumab, at surgical resection. Libraries were prepared by immunoSEQ multiplex PCR; TCRdb keeps only in-frame clonotypes and omits some of them. The data contain about 10,000 clones, around 60% of them singletons. The sample in question was tumor tissue, obtained after nivolumab (anti-PD-1) treatment. Receptor source: a person between 40 and 85 years old with oral cavity squamous cell carcinoma.

The chain is built from TRBV4-2 and TRBJ2-7; TRBD2 agrees at 8 bases. The CDR3 extends over 14 amino acids. Looked up from germline, CDR1 is LGHNA and CDR2 is YNFKEQ. Trimming at V came to 1 base and at J to 5 bases, leaving 4 bases not matched to a gene. CDR3 protein: CASSQAGGRDEQYF. CDR3 sequence (DNA): TGTGCCAGCAGCCAAGCGGGGGGGCGCGACGAGCAGTACTTC.

V gene TRBV6-5 combines with J gene TRBJ1-5; weak D call: TRBD1 (5 bases). Trimming stripped 2 bases from V and 5 bases from J, with 10 bases between. Germline lookup yields CDR1 MNHEY and CDR2 SVGAGI. The CDR3 totals 14 residues. The DNA of the CDR3 is TGTGCCAGCAGTTACCGAGGAGGGGATCAGCCCCAGCATTTT. Translating it yields CASSYRGGDQPQHF.

The V and J genes are TRBV29-1 and TRBJ2-2; perhaps TRBD1 as D (6 bases). V was shortened by 6 bases and J by 4 bases, with 15 bases between the two germline ends. Germline V gene sequence: CDR1 SQVTM, CDR2 ANQGSEA. The CDR3 has 14 residues. The CDR3 sequence: CSVGRDTGTGELFF. The CDR3 region has the DNA TGCAGCGTCGGCCGGGACACAGGCACCGGGGAGCTGTTTTTT.